The rows below give T cell receptor beta chains drawn from one sample of a study of shared T cell receptors in the human thymus. Assay used: immunoSEQ multiplex PCR; TCRdb lists only in-frame clones, some missing. The data contain more than 550,000 clones, about 89% of them singletons. This same sample was also taken into another study, of human thymus T cells.

Material for sequencing was thymocytes. These receptors all stem from a boy in the first two years of life with a congenital heart defect. The CDR3 runs from the conserved cysteine through the conserved F or W. Each record gives: CDR3 DNA, CDR3 protein, clone size, D gene, J gene, V gene. A D gene is named only where the DNA matches it firmly. Only some rows state a clone size, as once, few, many or a class for expanded clones.

CDR3 DNA: TGTGCCAGTAGTATCCCTCCCGACAGGGGGCGGTCCTACAATGAGCAGTTCTTC
CDR3 protein: CASSIPPDRGRSYNEQFF
clone size: NA
D gene: TRBD1
J gene: TRBJ2-1
V gene: TRBV19

CDR3 DNA: TGTGCTAGTGGACTCGGGACACCTACCTACGAGCAGTACTTC
CDR3 protein: CASGLGTPTYEQYF
clone size: NA
D gene: NA
J gene: TRBJ2-7
V gene: TRBV12-5

CDR3 DNA: TGCGCCAGCAGCTTGGCCTTGGCGGCCCTCCAAGAGACCCAGTACTTC
CDR3 protein: CASSLALAALQETQYF
clone size: NA
D gene: NA
J gene: TRBJ2-5
V gene: TRBV5-1

CDR3 DNA: TGTGCCAGCAGCCAGGGACTAGCGGGAGAGGGGGCTAGCACAGATACGCAGTATTTT
CDR3 protein: CASSQGLAGEGASTDTQYF
clone size: NA
D gene: TRBD2
J gene: TRBJ2-3
V gene: TRBV7-9

CDR3 DNA: TGTGCCAGCAGTGAATCAGTGTGGCCTTACTACGAGCAGTACTTC
CDR3 protein: CASSESVWPYYEQYF
clone size: NA
D gene: NA
J gene: TRBJ2-7
V gene: TRBV2

CDR3 DNA: TGCGCCAGCAGCCCCCAGGACAGGGGGCCCTACGAGCAGTACTTC
CDR3 protein: CASSPQDRGPYEQYF
clone size: few
D gene: TRBD1
J gene: TRBJ2-7
V gene: TRBV4-3

CDR3 DNA: TGCGCCAGCACTCCCGAAATCTGTCGGGGGGAGGAGGGGGTAGGGTCCTGCAATGAGCAGTTCTTC
CDR3 protein: CASTPEICRGEEGVGSCNEQFF
clone size: NA
D gene: NA
J gene: TRBJ2-1
V gene: TRBV10-2

CDR3 DNA: TGTGCCAGCAGCTTAGAGGTCGCGCAGGACACCGGGGAGCTGTTTTTT
CDR3 protein: CASSLEVAQDTGELFF
clone size: NA
D gene: NA
J gene: TRBJ2-2
V gene: TRBV7-2

CDR3 DNA: TGCGCCAGCAGCCATATGACTGTCACGGGACAGGGAACCTACGAGCAGTACTTC
CDR3 protein: CASSHMTVTGQGTYEQYF
clone size: NA
D gene: TRBD1
J gene: TRBJ2-7
V gene: TRBV4-3

CDR3 DNA: TGTGCCAGCAGTTACCTAGCGGGGGGGAACCAAGAGACCCAGTACTTC
CDR3 protein: CASSYLAGGNQETQYF
clone size: NA
D gene: TRBD2
J gene: TRBJ2-5
V gene: TRBV6-5

CDR3 DNA: TGTGCCAGCAGCCCCAAGGGGTTGGAGACCCAGTACTTC
CDR3 protein: CASSPKGLETQYF
clone size: NA
D gene: NA
J gene: TRBJ2-5
V gene: TRBV27

CDR3 DNA: TGCAGCGTTGGGGCAGGGTCCCAAGAGACCCAGTACTTC
CDR3 protein: CSVGAGSQETQYF
clone size: NA
D gene: NA
J gene: TRBJ2-5
V gene: TRBV29-1

CDR3 DNA: TGTGCCAGCAGTCCTTACGACAGGGAAGGGAACATTCAGTACTTC
CDR3 protein: CASSPYDREGNIQYF
clone size: few
D gene: TRBD1
J gene: TRBJ2-4
V gene: TRBV27

CDR3 DNA: TGTGCCAGTAGTACCCCTAGCGGCTACAATGAGCAGTTCTTC
CDR3 protein: CASSTPSGYNEQFF
clone size: NA
D gene: TRBD2
J gene: TRBJ2-1
V gene: TRBV19

CDR3 DNA: TGTGCCAGCTCAGCCGGACTAGCGGGGAGCAATGAGCAGTTCTTC
CDR3 protein: CASSAGLAGSNEQFF
clone size: NA
D gene: TRBD2
J gene: TRBJ2-1
V gene: TRBV18

CDR3 DNA: TGTGCCATCAGTGCCGACAGAAATGAGCAGTTCTTC
CDR3 protein: CAISADRNEQFF
clone size: NA
D gene: NA
J gene: TRBJ2-1
V gene: TRBV10-3

CDR3 DNA: TGTGCCAGCAGCTTAGGGTTGCGGGGCGGCGTAGGGTATGGCTACACCTTC
CDR3 protein: CASSLGLRGGVGYGYTF
clone size: NA
D gene: NA
J gene: TRBJ1-2
V gene: TRBV5-5

CDR3 DNA: TGTGCCAGCAGCGAATTAGACAGGAACTATGGCTACACCTTC
CDR3 protein: CASSELDRNYGYTF
clone size: NA
D gene: NA
J gene: TRBJ1-2
V gene: TRBV6-5

CDR3 DNA: TGCGCCAGCAGCCAAGATTGGACGGAGGAGGAGGGAAATCAGCCCCAGCATTTT
CDR3 protein: CASSQDWTEEEGNQPQHF
clone size: NA
D gene: NA
J gene: TRBJ1-5
V gene: TRBV4-3

CDR3 DNA: TGCGCCAGCAGCCAAGGAGGGACAGGGGGGGCCAGTCGCCAAGAGACCCAGTACTTC
CDR3 protein: CASSQGGTGGASRQETQYF
clone size: NA
D gene: TRBD1
J gene: TRBJ2-5
V gene: TRBV4-3

CDR3 DNA: TGTGCCAGCAGCCATTACAGGTCAGGGGCCAACGTCCTGACTTTC
CDR3 protein: CASSHYRSGANVLTF
clone size: NA
D gene: NA
J gene: TRBJ2-6
V gene: TRBV14

CDR3 DNA: TGTGCCTTCGGGACAGGGACAAGCAATGAGCAGTTCTTC
CDR3 protein: CAFGTGTSNEQFF
clone size: NA
D gene: TRBD1
J gene: TRBJ2-1
V gene: TRBV30

CDR3 DNA: TGTGCCACCAGCAGAGACCTCCCCCAGGCCCCTTACGAGCAGTACTTC
CDR3 protein: CATSRDLPQAPYEQYF
clone size: NA
D gene: NA
J gene: TRBJ2-7
V gene: TRBV15

CDR3 DNA: TGCAGCGTTGGGCTCCGGGACAGGATTAGCTCTGGGGCCAACGTCCTGACTTTC
CDR3 protein: CSVGLRDRISSGANVLTF
clone size: NA
D gene: TRBD1
J gene: TRBJ2-6
V gene: TRBV29-1

CDR3 DNA: TGTGCCAGCAGGAAGCGGACAGGGCGTAAACCCTCGCCTACCTACGAGCAGTACTTC
CDR3 protein: CASRKRTGRKPSPTYEQYF
clone size: NA
D gene: TRBD1
J gene: TRBJ2-7
V gene: TRBV27

CDR3 DNA: TGTGCCAGCAGTTACTGGGGACAGGGGTCCCATGAGCAGTTCTTC
CDR3 protein: CASSYWGQGSHEQFF
clone size: NA
D gene: TRBD1
J gene: TRBJ2-1
V gene: TRBV6-5

CDR3 DNA: TGCGCCAGCAGCCCCGTCGCCTCGGGGGGGGAGCTGTTTTTT
CDR3 protein: CASSPVASGGELFF
clone size: NA
D gene: NA
J gene: TRBJ2-2
V gene: TRBV4-1

CDR3 DNA: TGTGCCAGCAGTGAAGGGAGGGTTTCTGCCAAAAACATTCAGTACTTC
CDR3 protein: CASSEGRVSAKNIQYF
clone size: NA
D gene: NA
J gene: TRBJ2-4
V gene: TRBV6-1

CDR3 DNA: TGTGCCACCAGCAGAGATGGGAACAGGGATCGCAATCAGCCCCAGCATTTT
CDR3 protein: CATSRDGNRDRNQPQHF
clone size: NA
D gene: NA
J gene: TRBJ1-5
V gene: TRBV15

CDR3 DNA: TGTGCCAGTAGCCCAGCCAGGCAGGGTAATCAGCCCCAGCATTTT
CDR3 protein: CASSPARQGNQPQHF
clone size: NA
D gene: NA
J gene: TRBJ1-5
V gene: TRBV19

CDR3 DNA: TGTGCCAGCAGCTTGGACTCGACCTACAATGAGCAGTTCTTC
CDR3 protein: CASSLDSTYNEQFF
clone size: once
D gene: NA
J gene: TRBJ2-1
V gene: TRBV5-5

CDR3 DNA: TGTGCCAGCAGCGTAGGTGATGGGTTCGGCGAGGTTCACACTGAAGCTTTCTTT
CDR3 protein: CASSVGDGFGEVHTEAFF
clone size: once
D gene: NA
J gene: TRBJ1-1
V gene: TRBV9

CDR3 DNA: TGCGCCAGCAGCCCATGGCCTTCGACAGTCAACTATGGCTACACCTTC
CDR3 protein: CASSPWPSTVNYGYTF
clone size: NA
D gene: NA
J gene: TRBJ1-2
V gene: TRBV5-1

CDR3 DNA: TGCAGCGTTTCTGGGCTAGCGAGCTCCTACGAGCAGTACTTC
CDR3 protein: CSVSGLASSYEQYF
clone size: NA
D gene: NA
J gene: TRBJ2-7
V gene: TRBV29-1

CDR3 DNA: TGTGCCAGCACGGGGATGAACACTGAAGCTTTCTTT
CDR3 protein: CASTGMNTEAFF
clone size: NA
D gene: NA
J gene: TRBJ1-1
V gene: TRBV7-9

CDR3 DNA: TGTGCCAGCAGCCCAGGTTATGGGACAGGGGTATACAATGAGCAGTTCTTC
CDR3 protein: CASSPGYGTGVYNEQFF
clone size: NA
D gene: TRBD1
J gene: TRBJ2-1
V gene: TRBV28

CDR3 DNA: TGCGCCAGCAGCTCGGGAGGCAGGGTGAGCTCCTACGAGCAGTACTTC
CDR3 protein: CASSSGGRVSSYEQYF
clone size: NA
D gene: TRBD2
J gene: TRBJ2-7
V gene: TRBV4-3

CDR3 DNA: TGCGCCAGCAGCCAAGATGTTTGGCGGGAGGGAGGTCCCGGGGAGCTGTTTTTT
CDR3 protein: CASSQDVWREGGPGELFF
clone size: once
D gene: TRBD2
J gene: TRBJ2-2
V gene: TRBV4-3

CDR3 DNA: TGTGCCAGCAGCTTAGCAGGGTATAATTCACCCCTCCACTTT
CDR3 protein: CASSLAGYNSPLHF
clone size: NA
D gene: NA
J gene: TRBJ1-6
V gene: TRBV5-8

CDR3 DNA: TGTGCCAGCAGCTTGGCTCAGTACACCGGGGAGCTGTTTTTT
CDR3 protein: CASSLAQYTGELFF
clone size: NA
D gene: NA
J gene: TRBJ2-2
V gene: TRBV7-9

CDR3 DNA: TGCAGTGCGCCTACTAGGGATACGCAGTATTTT
CDR3 protein: CSAPTRDTQYF
clone size: NA
D gene: NA
J gene: TRBJ2-3
V gene: TRBV20-1

CDR3 DNA: TGCGCCAGCAGTGAAGGGCTAGCGGGAGTTCACACCGGGGAGCTGTTTTTT
CDR3 protein: CASSEGLAGVHTGELFF
clone size: NA
D gene: TRBD2
J gene: TRBJ2-2
V gene: TRBV10-2

CDR3 DNA: TGCGCCAGCAGCTTGGCCCCTTTTAAGGGGTTCGGGGAGCAGTACTTC
CDR3 protein: CASSLAPFKGFGEQYF
clone size: NA
D gene: NA
J gene: TRBJ2-7
V gene: TRBV5-1

CDR3 DNA: TGCGCCAGCAGCCAAGATCTCGACAGGGGGAACACTGAAGCTTTCTTT
CDR3 protein: CASSQDLDRGNTEAFF
clone size: NA
D gene: TRBD1
J gene: TRBJ1-1
V gene: TRBV4-3

CDR3 DNA: TGTGCCAGCAGTTACGGACAGGGAACGGGGTTTACGCAGTATTTT
CDR3 protein: CASSYGQGTGFTQYF
clone size: NA
D gene: TRBD1
J gene: TRBJ2-3
V gene: TRBV6-5

CDR3 DNA: TGTGCCAGCAGCTTGGTAGGGCTAGCGGGGTTCGAGCAGTACTTC
CDR3 protein: CASSLVGLAGFEQYF
clone size: NA
D gene: TRBD2
J gene: TRBJ2-7
V gene: TRBV5-6

CDR3 DNA: TGTGCCTGGAGAGAAAGGGCGGGAGTCAGGAGATTCCAAGAGACCCAGTACTTC
CDR3 protein: CAWRERAGVRRFQETQYF
clone size: NA
D gene: TRBD2
J gene: TRBJ2-5
V gene: TRBV30

CDR3 DNA: TGTGCCAGCAGCTTAGCGGGGGGTGTTGAGCAGTACTTC
CDR3 protein: CASSLAGGVEQYF
clone size: NA
D gene: NA
J gene: TRBJ2-7
V gene: TRBV7-2

CDR3 DNA: TGTGCCAGCAGTCTACGGACAGGGAAGAACACTGAAGCTTTCTTT
CDR3 protein: CASSLRTGKNTEAFF
clone size: NA
D gene: TRBD1
J gene: TRBJ1-1
V gene: TRBV28

CDR3 DNA: TGTGCCAGCAGCTTGTACGGTTTGAAGGAAAAACTGTTTTTT
CDR3 protein: CASSLYGLKEKLFF
clone size: NA
D gene: NA
J gene: TRBJ1-4
V gene: TRBV13

CDR3 DNA: TGTGCCAGCAGTGTATTTGAGGGGGCGGACACCGGGGAGCTGTTTTTT
CDR3 protein: CASSVFEGADTGELFF
clone size: once
D gene: TRBD1
J gene: TRBJ2-2
V gene: TRBV2

CDR3 DNA: TGTGCCAGCAGCTTGAAGTATTTTAGGGTGGGGCATTATGGCTACACCTTC
CDR3 protein: CASSLKYFRVGHYGYTF
clone size: NA
D gene: NA
J gene: TRBJ1-2
V gene: TRBV5-4

CDR3 DNA: TGTGCCACCAGCAGAGATCGGGGACAGGGGCGTTACGAGCAGTACTTC
CDR3 protein: CATSRDRGQGRYEQYF
clone size: NA
D gene: TRBD1
J gene: TRBJ2-7
V gene: TRBV15

CDR3 DNA: TGCGCCAGCAGCCAAGAGAGGTGGGGCGACACCGTCTACAATGAGCAGTTCTTC
CDR3 protein: CASSQERWGDTVYNEQFF
clone size: NA
D gene: NA
J gene: TRBJ2-1
V gene: TRBV4-3